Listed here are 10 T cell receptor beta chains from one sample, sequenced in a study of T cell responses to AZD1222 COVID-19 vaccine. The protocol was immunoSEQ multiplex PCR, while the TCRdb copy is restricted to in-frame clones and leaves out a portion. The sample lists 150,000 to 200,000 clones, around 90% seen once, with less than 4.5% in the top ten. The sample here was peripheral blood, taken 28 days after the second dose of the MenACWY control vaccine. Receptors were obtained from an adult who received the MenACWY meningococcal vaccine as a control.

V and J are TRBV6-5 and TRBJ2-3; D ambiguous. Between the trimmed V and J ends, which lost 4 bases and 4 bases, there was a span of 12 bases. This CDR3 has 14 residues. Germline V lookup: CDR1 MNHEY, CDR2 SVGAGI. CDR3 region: CASSLSVGPDTQYF. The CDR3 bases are TGTGCCAGCAGTTTAAGTGTGGGCCCAGATACGCAGTATTTT.

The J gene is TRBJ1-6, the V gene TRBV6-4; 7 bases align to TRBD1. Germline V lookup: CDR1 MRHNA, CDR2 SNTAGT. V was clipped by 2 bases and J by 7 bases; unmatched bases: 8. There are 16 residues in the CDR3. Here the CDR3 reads CASSDTLQGRNSPLHF. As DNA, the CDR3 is TGTGCCAGCAGTGACACCCTACAGGGGAGGAATTCACCCCTCCACTTT.

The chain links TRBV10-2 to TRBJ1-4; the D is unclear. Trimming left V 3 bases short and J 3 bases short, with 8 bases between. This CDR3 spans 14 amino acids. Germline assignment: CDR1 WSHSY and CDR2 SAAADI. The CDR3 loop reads CASSDGGSNEKLFF. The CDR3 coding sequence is TGCGCCAGCAGTGATGGCGGATCTAATGAAAAACTGTTTTTT.

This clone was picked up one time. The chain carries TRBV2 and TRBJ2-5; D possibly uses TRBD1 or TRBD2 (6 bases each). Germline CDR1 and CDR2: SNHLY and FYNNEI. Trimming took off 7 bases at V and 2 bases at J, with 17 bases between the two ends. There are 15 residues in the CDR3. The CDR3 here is CASTWGAAAQETQYF. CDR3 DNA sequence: TGTGCCAGCACCTGGGGGGCAGCGGCTCAAGAGACCCAGTACTTC.

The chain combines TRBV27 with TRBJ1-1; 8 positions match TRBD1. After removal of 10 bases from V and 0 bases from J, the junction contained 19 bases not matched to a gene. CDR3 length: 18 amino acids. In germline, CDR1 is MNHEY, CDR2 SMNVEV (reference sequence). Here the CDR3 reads CATPRTNGRGPMNTEAFF. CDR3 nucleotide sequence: TGTGCCACCCCTCGGACAAATGGCAGGGGGCCCATGAACACTGAAGCTTTCTTT.

This CDR3 is CASSLSGGSYNEQFF. The DNA for the CDR3 is TGTGCCAGCAGCCTTAGCGGAGGATCCTACAATGAGCAGTTCTTC. V usage is TRBV7-9 and J usage is TRBJ2-1, with a tentative D call TRBD2 (6 bases). The CDR3 consists of 15 residues. CDR1 is SEHNR, CDR2 FQNEAQ, per germline (reference sequence). Between the trimmed V and J ends, which lost 5 bases and 1 base, there was a span of 12 bases.

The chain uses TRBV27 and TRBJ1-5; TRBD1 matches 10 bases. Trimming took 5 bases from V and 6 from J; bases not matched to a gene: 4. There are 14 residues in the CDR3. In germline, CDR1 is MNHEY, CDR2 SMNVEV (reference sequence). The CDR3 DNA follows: TGTGCCAGCAGTGAGGGACAGGGGCGTCAGCCCCAGCATTTT. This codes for CASSEGQGRQPQHF.

In nucleotides, the CDR3 is TGTGCCAGCTTTCGGGACAGGCAACAAGAGACCCAGTACTTC. Its translation is CASFRDRQQETQYF. The chain combines TRBV2 with TRBJ2-5; 8 bases agree with TRBD1. The germline V gene encodes CDR1 SNHLY and CDR2 FYNNEI. This CDR3 comprises 14 residues. V trimming: 8 bases; J trimming: 2 bases; junction bases outside the gene matches: 7.

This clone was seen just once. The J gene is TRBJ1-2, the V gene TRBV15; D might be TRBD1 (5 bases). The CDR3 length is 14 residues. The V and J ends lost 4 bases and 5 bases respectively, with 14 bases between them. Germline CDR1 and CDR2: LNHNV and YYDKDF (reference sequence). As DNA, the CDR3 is TGTGCCACCAGCACACTTAGACAGAATTATGGCTACACCTTC. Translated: CATSTLRQNYGYTF.

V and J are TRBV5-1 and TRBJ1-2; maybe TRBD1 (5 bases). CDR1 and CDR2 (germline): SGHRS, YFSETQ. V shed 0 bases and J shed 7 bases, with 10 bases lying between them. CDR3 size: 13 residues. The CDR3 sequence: CASSLGAGRGYTF. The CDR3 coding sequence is TGCGCCAGCAGCTTGGGGGCAGGGCGTGGCTACACCTTC. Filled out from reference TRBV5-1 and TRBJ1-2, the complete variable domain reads KAGVTQTPRYLIKTRGQQVTLSCSPISGHRSVSWYQQTPGQGLQFLFEYFSETQRNKGNFPGRFSGRQFSNSRSEMNVSTLELGDSALYLCASSLGAGRGYTFGSGTRLTVV.